Listed below are T cell receptor beta chains from one sample, sequenced in a study of T cell repertoires in cytomegalovirus infection. TCRdb used MiXCR to reprocess the reads, holding one entry per CDR3 protein. This repertoire shows some 700,000 distinct CDR3 sequences, 35% found once; its top ten account for around 2.6%. The sequenced material came from PBMCs. The receptors were sampled from a human donor in good health (CMV status not recorded). Some clones in this sample may be carry-over from other donors' samples. Both conserved end residues are trimmed from each CDR3. Fields, in order: D gene, V gene, CDR3 protein. The D gene is left open where the match is weak.

D gene: TRBD1; V gene: TRBV7-6; CDR3 protein: ASSFGTGNLYEQY
D gene: NA; V gene: TRBV10-3; CDR3 protein: AINSDPDTQY
D gene: NA; V gene: TRBV7-2; CDR3 protein: ASSLVADIDEQY
D gene: NA; V gene: TRBV12-3/TRBV12-4; CDR3 protein: ASSHGRERNEQY
D gene: NA; V gene: TRBV2; CDR3 protein: ASTREGRESPLH
D gene: TRBD1; V gene: TRBV7-2; CDR3 protein: ASSLKMGGTGFGANVLT
D gene: NA; V gene: TRBV5-4; CDR3 protein: ASSLEREPGANVLT
D gene: TRBD1; V gene: TRBV27; CDR3 protein: ASSVTGQGYNEQF
D gene: TRBD1; V gene: TRBV10-3; CDR3 protein: AISGHDRVGETQS
D gene: NA; V gene: TRBV7-8; CDR3 protein: ASNKLAYNEQF
D gene: NA; V gene: TRBV7-2; CDR3 protein: ASSLDTGPASTDTQY
D gene: NA; V gene: TRBV28; CDR3 protein: ASSTRRSYEQY
D gene: NA; V gene: TRBV11-3; CDR3 protein: ASSCYGYT
D gene: TRBD1; V gene: TRBV4-1; CDR3 protein: ASSQGRSPEQGASVYGYT
D gene: TRBD1; V gene: TRBV20-1; CDR3 protein: SARASDRGLGQY
D gene: TRBD1; V gene: TRBV6-1; CDR3 protein: ASSQKGQFQETQY
D gene: TRBD1; V gene: TRBV30; CDR3 protein: AWSGGTAENTEAF
D gene: NA; V gene: TRBV7-2; CDR3 protein: ASSLDPWSGRTRGPEQY
D gene: NA; V gene: TRBV28; CDR3 protein: ASGTFQQQF
D gene: NA; V gene: TRBV9; CDR3 protein: ASSGRLANQETQY
D gene: NA; V gene: TRBV27; CDR3 protein: ASSLGGQPEQY
D gene: NA; V gene: TRBV25-1; CDR3 protein: ASSPGGGMREKLF
D gene: NA; V gene: TRBV9; CDR3 protein: ASSVTRNYNEQF
D gene: TRBD1; V gene: TRBV19; CDR3 protein: ASSIETGINEQY
D gene: NA; V gene: TRBV6-6; CDR3 protein: ASDRDMSYEQY
D gene: TRBD1; V gene: TRBV19; CDR3 protein: ASSATGSTGELF
D gene: TRBD1; V gene: TRBV20-1; CDR3 protein: SALGQGGPETQY
D gene: NA; V gene: TRBV15; CDR3 protein: ATSRDLGDNTIY
D gene: TRBD2; V gene: TRBV20-1; CDR3 protein: SARDGTSGGYEQY
D gene: TRBD2; V gene: TRBV12-3/TRBV12-4; CDR3 protein: ASSTGGEQF
D gene: TRBD2; V gene: TRBV24-1; CDR3 protein: ATSELGLAGDTDTQS